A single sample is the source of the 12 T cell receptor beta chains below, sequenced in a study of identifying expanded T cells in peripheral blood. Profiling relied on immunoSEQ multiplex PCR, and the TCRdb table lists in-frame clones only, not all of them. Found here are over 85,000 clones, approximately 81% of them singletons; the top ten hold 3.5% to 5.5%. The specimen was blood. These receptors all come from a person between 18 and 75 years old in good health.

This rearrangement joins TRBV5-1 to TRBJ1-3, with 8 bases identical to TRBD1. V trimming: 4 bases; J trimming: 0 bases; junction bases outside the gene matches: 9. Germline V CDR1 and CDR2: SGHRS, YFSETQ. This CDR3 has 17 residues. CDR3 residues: CASSLRTGRDSGNTIYF. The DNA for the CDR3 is TGCGCCAGCAGCCTCCGGACAGGGCGCGACTCTGGAAACACCATATATTTT.

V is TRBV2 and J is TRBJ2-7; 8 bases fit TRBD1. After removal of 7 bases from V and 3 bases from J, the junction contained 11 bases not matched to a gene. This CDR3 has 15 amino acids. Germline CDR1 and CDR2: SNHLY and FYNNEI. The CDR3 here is CASKDAGTGDYEQYF. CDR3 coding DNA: TGTGCCAGCAAAGACGCCGGGACAGGCGACTACGAGCAGTACTTC.

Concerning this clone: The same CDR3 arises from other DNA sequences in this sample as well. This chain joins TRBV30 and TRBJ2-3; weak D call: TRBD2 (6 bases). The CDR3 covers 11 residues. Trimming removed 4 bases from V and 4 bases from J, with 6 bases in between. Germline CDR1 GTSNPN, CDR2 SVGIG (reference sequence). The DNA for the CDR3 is TGTGCCTGGACGGGGGCAGATACGCAGTATTTT. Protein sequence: CAWTGADTQYF.

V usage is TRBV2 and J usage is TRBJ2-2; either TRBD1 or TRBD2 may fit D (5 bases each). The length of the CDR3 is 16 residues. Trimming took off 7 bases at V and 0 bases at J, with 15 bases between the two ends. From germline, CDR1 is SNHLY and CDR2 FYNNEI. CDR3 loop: CASNYRTFSNTGELFF. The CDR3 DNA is TGTGCCAGCAACTACAGGACTTTTTCGAACACCGGGGAGCTGTTTTTT. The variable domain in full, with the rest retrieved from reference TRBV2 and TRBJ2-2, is EPEVTQTPSHQVTQMGQEVILRCVPISNHLYFYWYRQILGQKVEFLVSFYNNEISEKSEIFDDQFSVERPDGSNFTLKIRSTKLEDSAMYFCASNYRTFSNTGELFFGEGSRLTVL.

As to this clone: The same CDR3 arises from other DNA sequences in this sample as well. The chain's CDR3 is CATSREGNQPQHF. In DNA, the CDR3 is TGTGCCACCAGCCGGGAGGGGAATCAGCCCCAGCATTTT. This chain links TRBV15 with TRBJ1-5; D perhaps matches TRBD1 (5 bases). V lost 5 bases to trimming and J lost 4 bases, with 9 bases between them. The CDR3 spans 13 residues. Germline values: CDR1 LNHNV, CDR2 YYDKDF (reference sequence).

CDR3 coding DNA: TGTGCCACCCAGGGAGGGGAGACCCAGTACTTC. Protein sequence: CATQGGETQYF. The chain employs TRBV6-6 and TRBJ2-5; 7 positions match TRBD2. Germline values: CDR1 MNHNY, CDR2 SVGAGI (reference sequence). The CDR3 is 11 amino acids. Trimming removed 10 bases from V and 5 bases from J; junction bases left unmatched: 4.

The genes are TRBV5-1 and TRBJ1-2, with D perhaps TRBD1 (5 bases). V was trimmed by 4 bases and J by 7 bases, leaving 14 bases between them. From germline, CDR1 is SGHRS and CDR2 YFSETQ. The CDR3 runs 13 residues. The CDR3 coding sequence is TGCGCCAGCAGCCCCCCCAGGGTGGGTGGCTACACCTTC. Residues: CASSPPRVGGYTF.

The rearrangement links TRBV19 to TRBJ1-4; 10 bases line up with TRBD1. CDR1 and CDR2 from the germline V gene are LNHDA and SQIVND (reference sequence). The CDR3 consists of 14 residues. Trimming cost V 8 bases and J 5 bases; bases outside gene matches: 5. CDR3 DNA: TGTGCCAGTTGGGACAGGGGAGAGAATGAAAAACTGTTTTTT. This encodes CASWDRGENEKLFF.

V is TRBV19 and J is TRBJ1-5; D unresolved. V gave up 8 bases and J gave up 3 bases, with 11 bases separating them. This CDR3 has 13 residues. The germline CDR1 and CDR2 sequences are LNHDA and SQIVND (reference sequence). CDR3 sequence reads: CASGKGHNQPQHF. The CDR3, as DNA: TGTGCCAGTGGCAAGGGTCACAATCAGCCCCAGCATTTT. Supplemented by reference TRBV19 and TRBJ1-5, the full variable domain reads DGGITQSPKYLFRKEGQNVTLSCEQNLNHDAMYWYRQDPGQGLRLIYYSQIVNDFQKGDIAEGYSVSREKKESFPLTVTSAQKNPTAFYLCASGKGHNQPQHFGDGTRLSIL.

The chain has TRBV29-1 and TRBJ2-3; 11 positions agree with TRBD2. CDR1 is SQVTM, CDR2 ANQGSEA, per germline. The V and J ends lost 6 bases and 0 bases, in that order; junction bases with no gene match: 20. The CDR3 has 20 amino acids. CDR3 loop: CSVMARSSGGHRFSTDTQYF. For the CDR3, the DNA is TGCAGCGTGATGGCTAGGTCTAGCGGGGGGCACCGATTTAGCACAGATACGCAGTATTTT.

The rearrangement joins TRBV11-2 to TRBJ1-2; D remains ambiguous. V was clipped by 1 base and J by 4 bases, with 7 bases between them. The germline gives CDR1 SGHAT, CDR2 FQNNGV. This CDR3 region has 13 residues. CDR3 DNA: TGTGCCAGCAGCTTAGTAGGACGCTATGGCTACACCTTC. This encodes CASSLVGRYGYTF.

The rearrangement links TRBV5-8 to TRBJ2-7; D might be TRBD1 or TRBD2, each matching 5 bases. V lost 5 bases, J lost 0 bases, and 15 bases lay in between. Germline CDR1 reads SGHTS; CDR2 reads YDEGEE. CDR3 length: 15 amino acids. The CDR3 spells CASSRTGTFSYEQYF. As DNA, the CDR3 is TGTGCCAGCAGTCGGACCGGGACCTTCTCCTACGAGCAGTACTTC.